The text below deals with one TCR beta chain. Its antigen has not been determined. There are no base qualities to consult, and no much larger clone falls within one base. The data are from a study of cytomegalovirus exposure and HLA in healthy donors (dated by TCRdb to about 2017). With regard to the full study: In an earlier analysis of some 610 of the donors, 250 to 350 Gb of sequence data and about 110 million unique TCR beta sequences from 150 million to 200 million T cells were reported. High-throughput TCR immunosequencing, statistical association of individual TCRs with disease status, and machine learning were combined to predict cytomegalovirus infection status. Typing coverage varied by locus: roughly 620-630 donors for A, B, C, DRB1 and DQB1; roughly 500 for DQA1; around 570 for DPA1; approximately 470 for DPB1. Among a few hundred genotyped donors of the cohort, an average of about 240,000 unique TCR beta nucleotide sequences were sequenced per donor, 15% to 20% of them non-productive. Four or five DR-DQ haplotypes were handled as single units for association and clustering, since linkage in the cohort was strong. Rather than using new phenotypic data, the later analysis identified candidate immune exposures from TCR beta sequences and from how often those sequences occurred across donors. All discovery cohort repertoires had been generated using a single sequencing platform. The study profiled the T cell repertoires of more than 500 subjects by immunosequencing and related them to cytomegalovirus serostatus. To study patterns of TCR occurrence, a later analysis re-analyzed previously published TCR beta repertoires from around 670 donors and added high-resolution HLA genotyping. An earlier analysis of roughly 600 of the donors used high-throughput TCR beta sequencing to judge whether each TCR beta V gene segment behaved as functional or pseudogenic. Donor age, sex, ethnicity and CMV serostatus were collected together with the repertoire data. The study was designed to test whether signatures of past pathogen exposure could be identified by cataloging public T cell receptors. A separate validation cohort of 90 to 150 different subjects was used in addition to the approximately 640-subject first cohort. Of the approximately 400 genotyped donors, over 70% fell in the genetic ancestry cluster associated with self-reported Caucasian donors. HLA typing included class I and class II loci at four-digit resolution. A later genetic analysis used genome-wide SNP genotypes for about three fifths of the 666 donors, treating that subset as a discovery cohort. Roughly 300 gigabases of sequencing data and tens of millions of unique TCR sequences were included in an early release covering about 600 HLA-typed donors. The paper's findings and limits, for the study overall: Roughly 15 rarely observed V segments, including chromosome 9 orphons, were excluded from the earlier analysis of several hundred of the donors because counts were too low. Most CMV-associated TCR beta chains appeared to be HLA-restricted in a later analysis, and the HLA associations seemed to be driven largely by CMV exposure. An association between a missense DCLRE1C variant and V-gene and J-gene trimming of TCR beta chains was found in a later genetic analysis and replicated in an independent cohort. The cohort was sequenced for TCR beta chains only, and without alpha or paired-chain data the features that could be detected were limited. A further reported finding was that TCR beta sequences accurately predicted the HLA-A and HLA-B alleles for most subjects in the first cohort. In an earlier analysis of 450 to 750 of the donors, most TCR beta V segments appeared in productive rearrangements about 90% or about 30% of the time, broadly matching IMGT annotations. Linkage disequilibrium might explain the correlated functional status among segregating V segments, but an unknown experimental factor could not be ruled out. In a later analysis, HLA-associated TCR beta chains were found to be more clonally expanded and to have lower generation probabilities than equally common non-associated chains. The authors suggested that the approach could potentially be generalized to other disease states and immunological phenotypes. At a false discovery rate of 0.05, a later analysis linked under 20,000 TCR beta sequences to specific HLA alleles. The only immune exposure information available for the cohort was CMV serostatus. The study gave a list of some 150 TCR beta chains associated with cytomegalovirus. Roughly uniform sequencing depth across donors was assumed in presence/absence analyses, although this assumption may not hold. When HLA alleles, especially DR and DQ, strongly co-occurred, TCR associations were difficult to assign to individual alleles. A cluster of highly shared sequence variants was judged likely to be a technical artifact of the sequencing pipeline. A later genetic analysis reported fewer N-insertions in productive TCRs among donors in an Asian-associated ancestry cluster than the roughly 700-donor mean. The 87-base-pair reads could not distinguish some IMGT-functional V segments, including TRBV6-2 and TRBV6-3, so those segments were excluded. The classifier was reported to diagnose cytomegalovirus status with high specificity and sensitivity in both the original and validation cohorts. A later analysis reported that several top co-occurrence clusters appeared linked to parvovirus B19, influenza, CMV and Epstein-Barr virus. In a later analysis, the rate of TCR association differed among HLA loci, with DRB1 alleles having the most associated TCRs and HLA-C alleles having the fewest. Most TCR sequences were observed very rarely across donors, whereas some public TCRs were present in many individuals. In vitro tests confirmed that a few of the cytomegalovirus-associated TCR beta chains recognize cytomegalovirus antigens. Because HLA typing was unavailable for some donors at each locus, only the typed subset was used in association tests.

V is pruned by 6 bases and J by 5 bases, leaving 8 bases of the junction without a gene match. The germline V gene supplies CDR1 MNHNS and CDR2 SASEGT. The cysteine opens and the phenylalanine closes a CDR3 of 15 amino acids. Here the CDR3 DNA is all that survives: 45 bases in frame from base 1. Library creation used the immunoSEQ multiplex PCR assay. For the multiplex PCR, a mixture combining 60 forward primers for TCR Vbeta segments and 13 reverse primers for TCR Jbeta segments was used. The CDR3 region of rearranged TCR beta genes was amplified from genomic DNA by a multiplex PCR assay. On the Illumina HiSeq System, the amplified TCR beta libraries were sequenced as 87-base-pair reads. Concerning the study's data processing: Across the 600 to 700 repertoires, a later analysis counted 80 million or so unique TCR beta chains, about 10 million of which were shared by at least two donors. To remove PCR and sequencing errors, raw reads were error-corrected and collapsed into unique sequences using a nearest-neighbor algorithm that merged closely related sequences. Alignment of CDR3 sequences to IMGT reference sequences was used to assign V, D and J gene segments. Each retained sequence needed at least a six-nucleotide match to both a V gene segment and a J gene segment. Rearrangements were classified as productive when the CDR3 lacked stop codons and remained in frame with V and J, and all other rearrangements were classified as non-productive. Following IMGT convention, CDR3 was defined as the stretch from the second conserved V-encoded cysteine to the conserved J-encoded phenylalanine. In an earlier analysis of around 570 of the donors, sequences lacking an unambiguous match to a single V gene segment were excluded. In an earlier analysis of around 600 of the donors, V segments were called functional above 56.7% productive rearrangements and were called segregating when the between-donor standard deviation exceeded 5%. A statistical classification framework was developed to diagnose cytomegalovirus status using the catalog of TCR beta chain sequences. V and J gene assignment, in a later analysis, came from comparing TCR nucleotide sequences with IMGT/GENE-DB human TR gene sequences. The TCRdist pipeline was used in a later analysis to assign CDR3 sequences and most-parsimonious VDJ recombination scenarios. In a later analysis, each TCR beta chain was defined by its CDR3 amino acid sequence together with its V-gene family, and reads lacking a unique V-gene family were excluded. A later analysis removed 592 highly shared, low-generation-probability nucleotide sequences to deal with suspected cross-contamination and a sequencing artifact. For each public chain, a later analysis derived a clonal expansion index from normalized ranks of inferred template counts within each repertoire. In a later analysis, generation probabilities were computed with a VDJ recombination model fitted to out-of-frame rearrangements, and the resulting probabilities were checked against IGoR. In a later analysis, hypergeometric tests were used to score TCR-TCR, TCR-HLA and TCR-CMV co-occurrence, with a repertoire-size bias correction applied to TCR pairs. False discovery rates were estimated in a later analysis by permuting HLA or CMV assignments 20 times. In a later analysis, co-occurring TCRs were grouped using DBSCAN, and TCRdist sequence similarity was added for clustering within HLA-allele-positive subsets. Co-occurrence clustering excluded repertoires with fewer than 30,000 or more than 120,000 public chains, plus five with anomalous nucleotide sharing. TCRdb obtained this table from immuneACCESS and retained in-frame rearrangements with V and J assigned. These tables miss some clones; where compared with another copy, unresolved V genes account for less than half of the shortfall, and the remainder is unexplained. V, J and clone size were drawn from that table, and D and trimming were deduced from the DNA. This sample is represented by roughly 100,000 clones; roughly 70% of them were singletons. Around 3% of the sample comes from the top ten.

The cohort was made up of about 670 healthy bone marrow donors. At the time of sampling, all cohort members were nominally healthy, though unrecorded immune exposures were likely present. The donor tested CMV seropositive, placing the donor among the 250 to 350 seropositive members of the cohort. A peripheral blood sample was provided by each donor, and peripheral blood mononuclear cells were used for TCR beta sequencing. Genomic DNA extraction from the blood cell samples was performed with the Qiagen DNeasy Blood Extraction Kit. Specimen: PBMCs. The TCR was taken from a male donor in good health and CMV-seropositive. The V and J segments used are TRBV6-1 and TRBJ2-2; 8 of the junction bases match TRBD1. This receptor carries the CDR3 CASSSQGAGTGELFF. The DNA sequence is as follows: TGTGCCAGCAGCAGCCAGGGGGCGGGGACCGGGGAGCTGTTTTTT.